This T cell receptor beta chain was recorded in a study of cytomegalovirus exposure and HLA in healthy donors. Study-level background: An early release of data contained tens of millions of unique TCRs, which came from HLA-typed donors.

The PCR had 60 Vbeta and 13 Jbeta primers. Clones were sequenced by immunoSEQ multiplex PCR, and TCRdb holds only the in-frame ones, with some missing. In total, the table holds about 64,000 clones. A note on this clone: Its antigen is not known.

Study-wide findings and caveats: Most of the TCR beta V segments (in an earlier analysis) were productive either about 90% or about 30% of the time. Because they were indistinguishable, some V segments, including TRBV6-2 and TRBV6-3, were excluded. Follow-up analysis found HLA locus-dependent TCR association rates, highest for DRB1 and lowest for HLA-C.

The CDR3 sequence is 14 residues long. V lost 5 bases and J 7 bases, leaving 17 bases between the germline ends. Germline loops: CDR1 MNHEY, CDR2 SVGAGI. The specimen was PBMCs. The clonotype originates from a woman younger than 35 in good health and CMV-seronegative. The chain uses TRBV6-5 and TRBJ1-2, with a possible D match to TRBD1 (6 bases). This chain's CDR3 is CASSERTDLSGYTF. CDR3 sequence (DNA): TGTGCCAGCAGTGAGAGGACAGATTTGAGTGGCTACACCTTC.